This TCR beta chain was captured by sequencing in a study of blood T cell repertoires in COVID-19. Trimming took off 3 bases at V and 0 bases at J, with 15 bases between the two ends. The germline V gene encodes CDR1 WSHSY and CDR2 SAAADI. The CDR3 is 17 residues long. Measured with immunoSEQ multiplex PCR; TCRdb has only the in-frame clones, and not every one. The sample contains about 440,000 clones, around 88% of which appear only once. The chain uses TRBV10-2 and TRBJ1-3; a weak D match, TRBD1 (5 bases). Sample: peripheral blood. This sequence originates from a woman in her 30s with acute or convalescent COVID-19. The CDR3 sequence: CASSEFGTSTSGNTIYF. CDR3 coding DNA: TGCGCCAGCAGTGAATTCGGGACTTCCACCTCTGGAAACACCATATATTTT.